These 2 T cell receptor beta chains were sequenced from one sample in a study of beta chain features in type 1 diabetes. Study-level findings and limits: Shorter TCRB CDR3s, moderately but significantly so, were found in Type 1 diabetes patients in all four CD4+ subsets.

No cognate antigen is known for these TCRs. Expressed TCRB transcripts were sequenced because the entire RNA isolate underwent reverse transcription. Profiling relied on immunoSEQ multiplex PCR, and the TCRdb table lists in-frame clones only, not all of them. The data contain some 120,000 clones, 15% to 20% of them singletons. The sequencing input was central memory CD4+ T cells from blood. These receptors were collected from a man between 18 and 29 years old with type 1 diabetes.

V usage is TRBV30 and J usage is TRBJ1-1, with D unresolved. This CDR3 region has 15 residues. Germline V lookup: CDR1 GTSNPN, CDR2 SVGIG (reference sequence). V was trimmed by 4 bases and J by 0 bases, leaving 15 bases between them. In nucleotides, the CDR3 is TGTGCCTGGAACGCCAGAGGTGCCATGAACACTGAAGCTTTCTTT. This gives the protein CAWNARGAMNTEAFF.

The chain uses TRBV9 and TRBJ2-5; D gene ambiguous. The CDR3 runs to 14 residues. CDR1 SGDLS and CDR2 YYNGEE come from the germline V gene. With 7 bases removed from V and 2 bases from J, the gap between germline ends came to 15 bases. The CDR3 nucleotides are TGTGCCAGCTGCCCCTCGACGGATCAAGAGACCCAGTACTTC. Translation: CASCPSTDQETQYF.